This T cell receptor beta chain was found in a study of blood T cell repertoires in COVID-19. Authors' methods: How many nucleated cells were present was estimated from reference gene primer amplification. Sequencing used immunoSEQ multiplex PCR; TCRdb keeps in-frame clones, though not all of them. V, J and clone size are those of that table, while D and trimming were read from the DNA. The sample includes 150,000 to 200,000 clones, 86% of them seen just once. CDR3 length: 15 residues. CDR1 and CDR2 (germline): SGHDT, YYEEEE. Germline trimming cut 0 bases from V and 0 bases from J; bases unmatched to any gene: 2.

The chain carries TRBV5-6 and TRBJ1-1, with 7 bases fitting TRBD1. Sequencing input: peripheral blood. This clonotype was sampled from a woman in her fifties or sixties with COVID-19, enrolled during active disease. Here the CDR3 reads CASSLDRGLNTEAFF. CDR3 sequence (DNA): TGTGCCAGCAGCTTGGACAGGGGACTGAACACTGAAGCTTTCTTT.